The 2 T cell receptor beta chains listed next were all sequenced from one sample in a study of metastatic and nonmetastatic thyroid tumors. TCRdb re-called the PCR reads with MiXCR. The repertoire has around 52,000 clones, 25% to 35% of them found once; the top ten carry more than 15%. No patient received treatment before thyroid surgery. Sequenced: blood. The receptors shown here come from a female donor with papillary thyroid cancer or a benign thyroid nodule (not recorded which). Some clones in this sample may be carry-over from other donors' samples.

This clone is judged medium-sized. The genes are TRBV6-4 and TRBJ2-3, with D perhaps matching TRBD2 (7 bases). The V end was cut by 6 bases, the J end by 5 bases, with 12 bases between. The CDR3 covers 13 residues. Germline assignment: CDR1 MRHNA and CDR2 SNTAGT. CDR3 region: CASSLRGGDTQYF. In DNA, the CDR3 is TGTGCCAGCAGCCTAAGGGGGGGAGATACGCAGTATTTT.

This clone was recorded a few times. CDR3 coding DNA: TGTGCCAGCAGCTTAGAAGGGACTAGCGGGAGATTCCACAATGAGCAGTTCTTC. This codes for CASSLEGTSGRFHNEQFF. The rearrangement uses TRBV11-2 and TRBJ2-1, with 14 nucleotides matching TRBD2. CDR3 length: 18 residues. The V gene end was trimmed by 0 bases and the J gene end by 5 bases; junction bases not matched to a gene: 6. CDR1 SGHAT and CDR2 FQNNGV come from the germline V gene.